The 17 T cell receptor beta chains below all came from one sample that was sequenced in a study of control samples from healthy donors and cancer patients. Generated by immunoSEQ multiplex PCR, the TCRdb table keeps only in-frame clones and is missing some. The sample shows some 120,000 clones, roughly 91% of them seen only once. What was sequenced was blood. Receptor source: a man between 35 and 55 years old in good health.

V gene TRBV18 combines with J gene TRBJ1-2, with D unclear. This CDR3 comprises 14 residues. V lost 3 bases, J lost 7 bases, and 15 bases lay in between. Germline lookup yields CDR1 KGHSH and CDR2 LQKENI. The CDR3 sequence: CASSPGWTLGGYTF. DNA for the CDR3: TGTGCCAGCTCACCCGGCTGGACGTTGGGTGGCTACACCTTC.

Comment on this clone: Other DNA variants within this sample encode the same CDR3. The chain links TRBV2 to TRBJ2-5, with D perhaps matching TRBD2 (7 bases). V was cut by 6 bases and J by 7 bases, with 15 bases left in between. The CDR3 covers 13 residues. The V gene's germline CDR1 is SNHLY and CDR2 FYNNEI. CDR3 region: CASREEGGRTQYF. The CDR3, as DNA: TGTGCCAGCAGGGAGGAGGGGGGGAGGACCCAGTACTTC. Combining the CDR3 with reference TRBV2 and TRBJ2-5 gives the whole variable domain EPEVTQTPSHQVTQMGQEVILRCVPISNHLYFYWYRQILGQKVEFLVSFYNNEISEKSEIFDDQFSVERPDGSNFTLKIRSTKLEDSAMYFCASREEGGRTQYFGPGTRLLVL.

The rearrangement joins TRBV11-3 to TRBJ2-1; TRBD2 might be the D (6 bases). Per germline, CDR1 SGHNT and CDR2 YENEEA. The CDR3 totals 15 residues. Trimming took off 4 bases at V and 7 bases at J, with 17 bases between the two ends. For the CDR3, the DNA is TGTGCCAGCAGCTCAGACCGGGGGAAATGGAATGAGCAGTTCTTC. Its translation: CASSSDRGKWNEQFF.

This chain links TRBV24-1 with TRBJ2-1; D might be TRBD2 (7 bases). Germline loops: CDR1 KGHDR, CDR2 SFDVKD. The CDR3 covers 14 residues. Between the trimmed V and J ends, which lost 6 bases and 3 bases, there was a span of 11 bases. In nucleotides, the CDR3 is TGTGCCACCAGTTCGGGGGGCGGCTACAATGAGCAGTTCTTC. Translating gives CATSSGGGYNEQFF.

The rearrangement joins TRBV6-5 to TRBJ2-5; 7 positions match TRBD1. CDR1 is MNHEY, CDR2 SVGAGI, per germline. V trimming: 5 bases; J trimming: 5 bases; junction bases outside the gene matches: 11. The CDR3 is 15 amino acids. CDR3 loop: CASSPQDSTGETQYF. CDR3 nucleotide sequence: TGTGCCAGCAGTCCCCAAGATTCGACAGGGGAGACCCAGTACTTC.

The chain carries TRBV4-1 and TRBJ2-3; 9 bases map to TRBD2. V shed 1 base and J 2 bases; nucleotides not matched to a gene: 10. The CDR3 length is 18 residues. Germline CDR1 reads MGHRA; CDR2 reads YSYEKL. The CDR3 DNA reads as TGCGCCAGCAGCCAAGCGAGAGAGCGGGGGGTTTCCACAGATACGCAGTATTTT. Residues: CASSQARERGVSTDTQYF.

The genes are TRBV5-6 and TRBJ2-3, with TRBD2 identical over 8 bases. This CDR3 has 16 amino acids. The trim removed 0 bases at V and 2 bases at J, leaving 5 bases unmatched. Germline V gene lookup returns CDR1 SGHDT and CDR2 YYEEEE. The CDR3 protein is CASSLGQLAATDTQYF. CDR3 sequence (DNA): TGTGCCAGCAGCTTGGGTCAACTAGCGGCCACAGATACGCAGTATTTT.

The gene calls are TRBV5-6 and TRBJ2-3; D not certain. CDR3 length: 12 amino acids. Germline CDR1 SGHDT, CDR2 YYEEEE. Trimming removed 4 bases at V and 2 bases at J, with 5 bases between. The CDR3 sequence is CASSPYTDTQYF. CDR3 nucleotide sequence: TGTGCCAGCAGCCCTTACACAGATACGCAGTATTTT.

This chain uses TRBV9 with TRBJ2-1; either TRBD1 or TRBD2 may supply D (5 bases each). The CDR3 runs 15 residues. Germline loops: CDR1 SGDLS, CDR2 YYNGEE. V was shortened by 0 bases and J by 3 bases, with 10 bases between the two germline ends. CDR3: CASSVGGTDYNEQFF. DNA of the CDR3: TGTGCCAGCAGCGTAGGTGGGACGGACTACAATGAGCAGTTCTTC.

The rearrangement joins TRBV18 to TRBJ1-2; 9 nucleotides match TRBD1. Germline V gene sequence: CDR1 KGHSH, CDR2 LQKENI. The trim removed 0 bases at V and 5 bases at J, leaving 4 bases unmatched. The CDR3 spans 15 residues. The CDR3 is CASSPPDRGRYGYTF. The CDR3 coding sequence is TGTGCCAGCTCACCACCGGACAGGGGAAGGTATGGCTACACCTTC. The full variable domain, with the rest looked up from reference TRBV18 and TRBJ1-2, is NAGVMQNPRHLVRRRGQEARLRCSPMKGHSHVYWYRQLPEEGLKFMVYLQKENIIDESGMPKERFSAEFPKEGPSILRIQQVVRGDSAAYFCASSPPDRGRYGYTFGSGTRLTVV.

The V and J genes are TRBV9 and TRBJ1-5, with TRBD1 as a possible D gene (6 bases). V lost 4 bases, J lost 0 bases, and 14 bases lay in between. Germline V gene sequence: CDR1 SGDLS, CDR2 YYNGEE. CDR3 length: 16 amino acids. The CDR3 nucleotides read TGTGCCAGCAGCTCCGGCGCGGGGGCTAGCAATCAGCCCCAGCATTTT. It encodes CASSSGAGASNQPQHF.

The CDR3 here is CASSKRDSPTYTEQFF. For the CDR3, the DNA is TGTGCCAGCAGCAAGAGGGACTCACCTACATACACGGAGCAGTTCTTC. This chain connects TRBV6-2 or TRBV6-3 to TRBJ2-1; tentatively, D is TRBD2 (6 bases). The ends were cut back, 6 bases at V and 10 bases at J, with 25 bases in the middle. Germline lookup yields CDR1 MNHEY and CDR2 SVGEGT. The CDR3 has 16 amino acids.

The chain recombines TRBV7-3 with TRBJ1-5; maybe TRBD1 (5 bases). V shed 5 bases and J shed 7 bases, with 12 bases lying between them. The CDR3 covers 13 residues. Germline values: CDR1 SGHTA, CDR2 FQGTGA. The CDR3 loop reads CASSEGQGQPQHF. As DNA, the CDR3 is TGTGCCAGCAGCGAGGGCCAGGGCCAGCCCCAGCATTTT.

The genes are TRBV27 and TRBJ1-6; weak D call: TRBD1 (6 bases). Germline V gene data show CDR1 as MNHEY and CDR2 as SMNVEV (reference sequence). This CDR3 spans 19 amino acids. The V and J ends lost 5 bases and 0 bases respectively, with 20 bases between them. For the CDR3, the DNA is TGTGCCAGCAGTGGGAGAGGACAGCTCCGAAGCTCCTATAATTCACCCCTCCACTTT. As protein: CASSGRGQLRSSYNSPLHF.

In this sample, this clone turned up a few times. The chain links TRBV15 to TRBJ1-5; the D gene is possibly TRBD1 (6 bases). With 5 bases removed from V and 3 bases from J, the gap between germline ends came to 14 bases. The CDR3 contains 15 residues. The germline V gene encodes CDR1 LNHNV and CDR2 YYDKDF (reference sequence). CDR3 loop: CATSPRRDTNQPQHF. The CDR3 DNA is TGTGCCACCAGCCCCAGAAGGGACACCAATCAGCCCCAGCATTTT. Filled out from reference TRBV15 and TRBJ1-5, the complete variable domain reads DAMVIQNPRYQVTQFGKPVTLSCSQTLNHNVMYWYQQKSSQAPKLLFHYYDKDFNNEADTPDNFQSRRPNTSFCFLDIRSPGLGDTAMYLCATSPRRDTNQPQHFGDGTRLSIL.

J is TRBJ1-2 and V is TRBV7-8, with D possibly matching TRBD1 (6 bases). The CDR3 is 13 amino acids. Trimming took 1 base from V and 4 from J, leaving 7 bases between them. Germline V CDR1 and CDR2: SGHVS, FQNEAQ. The CDR3 nucleotides read TGTGCCAGCAGCTTAGGGACAGTCTATGGCTACACCTTC. Its translation is CASSLGTVYGYTF.

CDR3 region: CASSLSHNTEAFF. The DNA for the CDR3 is TGTGCCAGCAGTTTATCGCATAACACTGAAGCTTTCTTT. This chain uses TRBV12-3 or TRBV12-4 with TRBJ1-1; no clear D. There are 13 residues in the CDR3. Trimming took 2 bases from V and 2 from J, leaving 6 bases between them.